Included here is one T cell receptor beta chain sequence, with context. Its matching antigen is unknown. These data are taken from a study of CD4 T cells in relation to SARS-CoV-2 and coronaviruses. Unexposed donor CD4+ T cells date from about 2010-2019, before the COVID-19 pandemic. The cells were cultured for around ten days before CD4+ T cells were isolated. As cell numbers allowed, unexposed-donor CD4+ T cells faced SARS-CoV-2 S/N and four cold-coronavirus spikes. The table came from immunoSEQ multiplex PCR; TCRdb's copy has only in-frame clones and leaves some out. There are fewer than 25,000 clones in the sample; 76% occur only once, and over 25% lies in the top ten. This CDR3 region has 16 residues. Germline loops: CDR1 SGHAT, CDR2 FQNNGV. Trimming cost V 3 bases and J 0 bases, with 11 bases left between them.

Sequencing was carried out using CD4+ T cells from PBMCs, cultured in vitro. This chain uses TRBV11-2 with TRBJ1-4, with unresolved D. This clonotype was obtained from a human donor in good health. CDR3: CASSFSLRPTNEKLFF. DNA for the CDR3: TGTGCCAGCAGCTTTTCTCTACGGCCAACTAATGAAAAACTGTTTTTT.